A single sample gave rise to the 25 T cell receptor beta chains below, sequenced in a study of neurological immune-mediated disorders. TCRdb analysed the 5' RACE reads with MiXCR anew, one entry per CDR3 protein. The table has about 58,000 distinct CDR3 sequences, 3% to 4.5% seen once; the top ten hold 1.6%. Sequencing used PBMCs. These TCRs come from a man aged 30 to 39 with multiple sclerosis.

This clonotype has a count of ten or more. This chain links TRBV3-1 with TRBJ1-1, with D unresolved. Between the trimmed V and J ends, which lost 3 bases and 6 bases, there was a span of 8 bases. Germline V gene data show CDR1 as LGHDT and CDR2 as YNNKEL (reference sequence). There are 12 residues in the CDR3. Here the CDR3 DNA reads TGTGCCAGCAGCCATCTCCGCGCTGAAGCTTTCTTT. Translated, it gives CASSHLRAEAFF.

As DNA, the CDR3 is TGTGCCAGCAGCCAAGATAGGGGGGCAGGTGAAAAACTGTTTTTT. Translating it yields CASSQDRGAGEKLFF. The V call is TRBV3-1, the J call TRBJ1-4, with D possibly TRBD1 on 6 matching bases. Germline V lookup: CDR1 LGHDT, CDR2 YNNKEL (reference sequence). This CDR3 has 15 residues. The germline V and J ends were trimmed by 0 bases and 7 bases, with 12 bases remaining between them.

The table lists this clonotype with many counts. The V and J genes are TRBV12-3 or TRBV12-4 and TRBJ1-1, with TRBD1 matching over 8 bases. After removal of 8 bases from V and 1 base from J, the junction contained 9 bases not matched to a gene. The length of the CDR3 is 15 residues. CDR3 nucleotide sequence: TGTGCCAGCCGCACCTCAACAGGGGGGAACACTGAAGCTTTCTTT. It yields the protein CASRTSTGGNTEAFF.

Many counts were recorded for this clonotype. The CDR3 bases are TGTGCCAGCAGACCCGGACTAGCGGGAGACGAGCAGTACTTC. This gives the protein CASRPGLAGDEQYF. The chain carries TRBV9 and TRBJ2-7; 13 bases line up with TRBD2. Losses at the gene ends were 5 bases for V and 5 bases for J; bases not matched to a gene: 4. The CDR3 loop spans 14 amino acids. Per the germline V gene, CDR1 is SGDLS and CDR2 is YYNGEE.

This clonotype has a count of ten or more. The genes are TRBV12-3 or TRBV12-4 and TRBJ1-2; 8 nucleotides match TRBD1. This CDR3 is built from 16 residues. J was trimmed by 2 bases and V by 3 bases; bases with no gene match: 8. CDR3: CASSLDVQGANYGYTF. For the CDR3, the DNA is TGTGCCAGCAGTTTGGATGTCCAGGGGGCGAACTATGGCTACACCTTC.

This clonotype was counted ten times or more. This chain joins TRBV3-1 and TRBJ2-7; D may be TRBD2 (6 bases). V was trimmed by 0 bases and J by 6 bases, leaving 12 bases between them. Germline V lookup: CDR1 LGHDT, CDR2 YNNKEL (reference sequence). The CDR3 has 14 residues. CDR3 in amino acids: CASSQDASGAEQYF. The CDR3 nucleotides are TGTGCCAGCAGCCAAGATGCCTCGGGAGCCGAGCAGTACTTC.

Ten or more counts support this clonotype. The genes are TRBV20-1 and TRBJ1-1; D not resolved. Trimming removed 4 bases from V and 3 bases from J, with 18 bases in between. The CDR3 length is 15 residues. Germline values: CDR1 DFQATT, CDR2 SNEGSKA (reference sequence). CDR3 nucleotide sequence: TGCAGTGCTATGGATTCCGGGAAAGCATACACTGAAGCTTTCTTT. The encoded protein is CSAMDSGKAYTEAFF.

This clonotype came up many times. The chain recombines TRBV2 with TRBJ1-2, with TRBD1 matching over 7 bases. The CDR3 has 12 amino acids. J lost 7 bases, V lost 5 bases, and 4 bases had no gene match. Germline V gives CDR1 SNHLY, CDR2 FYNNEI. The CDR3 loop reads CASSKGGLGYTF. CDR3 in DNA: TGTGCCAGCAGTAAAGGGGGCCTTGGCTACACCTTC.

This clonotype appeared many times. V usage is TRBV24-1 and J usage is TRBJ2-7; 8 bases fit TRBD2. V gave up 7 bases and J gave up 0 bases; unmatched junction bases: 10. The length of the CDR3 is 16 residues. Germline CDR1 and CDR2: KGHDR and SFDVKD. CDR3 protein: CATSAQRGNSSYEQYF. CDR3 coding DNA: TGTGCCACCAGCGCGCAGCGGGGGAACAGCTCCTACGAGCAGTACTTC.

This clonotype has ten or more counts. Written as DNA, the CDR3 is TGCAGTGCTAGTCGATCGGGGGAGCAGTTCTTC. Translation gives CSASRSGEQFF. The gene calls are TRBV20-1 and TRBJ2-1, with TRBD2 as a possible D gene (5 bases). This CDR3 region has 11 residues. Germline V CDR1 and CDR2: DFQATT, SNEGSKA (reference sequence). The germline V and J ends were trimmed by 3 bases and 10 bases, with 10 bases remaining between them.

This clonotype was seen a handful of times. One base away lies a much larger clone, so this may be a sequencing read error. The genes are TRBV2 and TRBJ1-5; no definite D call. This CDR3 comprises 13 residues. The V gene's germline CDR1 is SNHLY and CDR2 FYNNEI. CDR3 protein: CASNTDSNQPQNF. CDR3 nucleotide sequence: TGTGCCAGCAACACAGATAGCAATCAGCCCCAGAATTTT. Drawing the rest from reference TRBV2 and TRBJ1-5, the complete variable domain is EPEVTQTPSHQVTQMGQEVILRCVPISNHLYFYWYRQILGQKVEFLVSFYNNEISEKSEIFDDQFSVERPDGSNFTLKIRSTKLEDSAMYFCASNTDSNQPQNFGDGTRLSIL.

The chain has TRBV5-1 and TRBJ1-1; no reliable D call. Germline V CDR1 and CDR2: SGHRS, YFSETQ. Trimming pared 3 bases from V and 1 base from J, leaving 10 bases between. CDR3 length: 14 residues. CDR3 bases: TGCGCCAGCAGCTCGACCTTAAAGAACACTGAAGCTTTCTTT. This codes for CASSSTLKNTEAFF.

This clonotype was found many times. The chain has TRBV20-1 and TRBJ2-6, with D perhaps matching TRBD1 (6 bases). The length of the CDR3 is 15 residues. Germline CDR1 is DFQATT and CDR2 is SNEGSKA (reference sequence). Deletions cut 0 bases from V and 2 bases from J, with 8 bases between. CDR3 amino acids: CSARDYRAGANVLTF. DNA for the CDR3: TGCAGTGCTAGAGATTACAGGGCTGGGGCCAACGTCCTGACTTTC.

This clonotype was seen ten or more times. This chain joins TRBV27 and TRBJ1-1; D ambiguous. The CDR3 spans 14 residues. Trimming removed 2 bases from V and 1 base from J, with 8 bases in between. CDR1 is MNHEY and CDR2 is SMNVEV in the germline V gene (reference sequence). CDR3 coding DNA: TGTGCCAGCAGTTTACTCGCCGCGAACACTGAAGCTTTCTTT. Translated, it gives CASSLLAANTEAFF.

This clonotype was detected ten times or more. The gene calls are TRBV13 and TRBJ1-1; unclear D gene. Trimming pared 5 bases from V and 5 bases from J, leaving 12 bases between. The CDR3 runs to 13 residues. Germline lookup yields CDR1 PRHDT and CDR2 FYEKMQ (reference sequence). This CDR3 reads CASSIGPSTEAFF. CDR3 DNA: TGTGCCAGCAGCATTGGACCTTCTACTGAAGCTTTCTTT.

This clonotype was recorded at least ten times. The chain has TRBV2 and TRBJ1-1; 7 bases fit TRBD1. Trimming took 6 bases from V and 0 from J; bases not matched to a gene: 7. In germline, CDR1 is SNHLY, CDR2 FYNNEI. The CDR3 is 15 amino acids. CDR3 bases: TGTGCCAGCAGCGGGGAGGGGGCTTTGAACACTGAAGCTTTCTTT. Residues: CASSGEGALNTEAFF.

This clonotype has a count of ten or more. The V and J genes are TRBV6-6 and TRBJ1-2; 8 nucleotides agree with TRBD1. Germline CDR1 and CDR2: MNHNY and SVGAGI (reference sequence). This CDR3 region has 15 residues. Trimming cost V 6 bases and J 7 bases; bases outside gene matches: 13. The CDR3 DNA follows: TGTGCCAGCAGATCCCTCGACAGGGGAGGAGGTGGCTACACCTTC. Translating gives CASRSLDRGGGGYTF.

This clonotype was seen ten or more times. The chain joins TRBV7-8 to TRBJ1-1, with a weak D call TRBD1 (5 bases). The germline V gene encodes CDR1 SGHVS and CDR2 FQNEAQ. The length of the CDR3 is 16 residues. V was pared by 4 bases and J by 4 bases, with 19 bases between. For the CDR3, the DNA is TGTGCCAGCAGCTCGCTGGGGGGGGGAGTGGCCACTGAAGCTTTCTTT. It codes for CASSSLGGGVATEAFF. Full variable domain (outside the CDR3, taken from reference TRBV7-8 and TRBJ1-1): GAGVSQSPRYKVAKRGQDVALRCDPISGHVSLFWYQQALGQGPEFLTYFQNEAQLDKSGLPSDRFFAERPEGSVSTLKIQRTQQEDSAVYLCASSSLGGGVATEAFFGQGTRLTVV.

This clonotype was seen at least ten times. The CDR3, as DNA: TGCAGTGCTTTAGAGGGCGGTAGCATGGGTACGCAGTATTTT. Its translation is CSALEGGSMGTQYF. This rearrangement joins TRBV20-1 to TRBJ2-3; tentative D call: TRBD2 (5 bases). V lost 5 bases and J 8 bases, leaving 20 bases between the germline ends. The CDR3 sequence is 14 residues long. Germline V gene data show CDR1 as DFQATT and CDR2 as SNEGSKA (reference sequence).

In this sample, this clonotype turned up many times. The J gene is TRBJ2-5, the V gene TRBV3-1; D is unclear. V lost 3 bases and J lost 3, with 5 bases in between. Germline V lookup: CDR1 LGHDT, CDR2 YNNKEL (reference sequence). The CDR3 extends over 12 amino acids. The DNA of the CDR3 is TGTGCCAGCAGCCATATGAAAGAGACCCAGTACTTC. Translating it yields CASSHMKETQYF.

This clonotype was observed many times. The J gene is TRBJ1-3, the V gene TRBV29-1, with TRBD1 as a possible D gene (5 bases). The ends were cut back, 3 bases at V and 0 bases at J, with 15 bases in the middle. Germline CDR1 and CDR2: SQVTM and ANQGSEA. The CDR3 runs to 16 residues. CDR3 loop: CSVERGERSSGNTIYF. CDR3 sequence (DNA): TGCAGCGTTGAGCGAGGGGAGAGGTCCTCTGGAAACACCATATATTTT.

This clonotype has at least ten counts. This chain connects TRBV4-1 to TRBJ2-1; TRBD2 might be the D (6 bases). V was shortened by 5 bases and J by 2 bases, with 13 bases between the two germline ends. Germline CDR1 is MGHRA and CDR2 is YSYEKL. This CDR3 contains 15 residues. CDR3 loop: CASSAGLPTYNEQFF. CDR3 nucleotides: TGCGCCAGCAGCGCAGGACTACCGACCTACAATGAGCAGTTCTTC.

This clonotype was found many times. The CDR3 DNA reads TGCAGTGCTAGTCCCACAGGTAACGAGCAGTACTTC. Translated: CSASPTGNEQYF. The rearrangement joins TRBV20-1 to TRBJ2-7; D is possibly TRBD1 (5 bases). The CDR3 spans 12 residues. Germline CDR1 and CDR2: DFQATT and SNEGSKA (reference sequence). The V gene lost 3 bases and the J gene lost 5 bases, with 11 bases spanning the gap.

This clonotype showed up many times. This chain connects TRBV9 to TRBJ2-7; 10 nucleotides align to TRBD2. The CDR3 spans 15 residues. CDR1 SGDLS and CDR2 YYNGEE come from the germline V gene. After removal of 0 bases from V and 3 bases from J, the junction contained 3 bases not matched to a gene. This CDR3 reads CASSVAASGGYEQYF. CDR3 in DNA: TGTGCCAGCAGCGTAGCGGCTAGCGGGGGCTACGAGCAGTACTTC.

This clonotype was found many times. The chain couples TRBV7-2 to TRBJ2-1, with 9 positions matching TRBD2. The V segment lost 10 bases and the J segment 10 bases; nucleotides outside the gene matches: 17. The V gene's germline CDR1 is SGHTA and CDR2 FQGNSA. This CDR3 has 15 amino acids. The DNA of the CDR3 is TGTGCCACCTCCTCCTGGTCTAGCGGGAAGGACGAGCAGTTCTTC. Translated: CATSSWSSGKDEQFF.